This T cell receptor beta chain derives from a study of cytomegalovirus exposure and HLA in healthy donors. Study results and caveats: An apparent linkage of common viral pathogens to several of the most significant clusters emerged in a later analysis.

This clone was picked up a small number of times. As yet, its antigen is unknown. The PCR ran on 60 Vbeta and 13 Jbeta primers. Profiling relied on immunoSEQ multiplex PCR, and the TCRdb table lists in-frame clones only, not all of them. Of 100,000 to 150,000 clones in the sample, 74% were seen once. The source of this sequence is a woman aged 45 to 65 in good health and CMV-seropositive. The sequencing sample was made of PBMCs.

Written as DNA, the CDR3 is TGTGCCAGCAGGGGGACAGGCGGTTTCTATGGCTACACCTTC. This codes for CASRGTGGFYGYTF. The rearrangement links TRBV6-5 to TRBJ1-2; 8 bases agree with TRBD1. CDR1 and CDR2 (germline): MNHEY, SVGAGI. The CDR3 is 14 residues long. The junction had 7 bases not matched to a gene; V was cut back by 6 bases and J by 4 bases.